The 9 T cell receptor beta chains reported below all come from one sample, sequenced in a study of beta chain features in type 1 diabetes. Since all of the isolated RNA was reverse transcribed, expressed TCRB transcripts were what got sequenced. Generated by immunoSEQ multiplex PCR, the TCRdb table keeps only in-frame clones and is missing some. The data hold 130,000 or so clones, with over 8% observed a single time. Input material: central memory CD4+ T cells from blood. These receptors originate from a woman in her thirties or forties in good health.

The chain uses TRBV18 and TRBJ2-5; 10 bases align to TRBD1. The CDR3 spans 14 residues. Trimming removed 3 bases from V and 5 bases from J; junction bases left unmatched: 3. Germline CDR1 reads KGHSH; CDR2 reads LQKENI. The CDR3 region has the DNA TGTGCCAGCTCACCTACGACAGGGGGCGAGACCCAGTACTTC. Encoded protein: CASSPTTGGETQYF.

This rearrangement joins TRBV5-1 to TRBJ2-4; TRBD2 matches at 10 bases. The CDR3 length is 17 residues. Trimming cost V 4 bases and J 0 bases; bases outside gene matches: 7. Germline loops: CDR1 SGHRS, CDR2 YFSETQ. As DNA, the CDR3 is TGCGCCAGCAGCGAGGCTAGCGGGGGATTAGCCAAAAACATTCAGTACTTC. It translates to CASSEASGGLAKNIQYF.

For the CDR3, the DNA is TGTGCCAGCTCACCACCGAACAGGGGATTTAGCACAGATACGCAGTATTTT. As protein: CASSPPNRGFSTDTQYF. The genes are TRBV18 and TRBJ2-3; TRBD1 matches at 7 bases. V shed 0 bases, J shed 0 bases, and the junction held 6 bases outside the gene matches. Germline CDR1 and CDR2: KGHSH and LQKENI. The length of the CDR3 is 17 residues.

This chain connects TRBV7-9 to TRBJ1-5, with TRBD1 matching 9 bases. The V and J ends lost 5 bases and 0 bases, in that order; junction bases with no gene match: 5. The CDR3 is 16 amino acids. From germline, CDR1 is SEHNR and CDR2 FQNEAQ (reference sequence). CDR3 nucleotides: TGTGCCAGCAGCCCCACGGGACAGGGTAGCAATCAGCCCCAGCATTTT. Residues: CASSPTGQGSNQPQHF.

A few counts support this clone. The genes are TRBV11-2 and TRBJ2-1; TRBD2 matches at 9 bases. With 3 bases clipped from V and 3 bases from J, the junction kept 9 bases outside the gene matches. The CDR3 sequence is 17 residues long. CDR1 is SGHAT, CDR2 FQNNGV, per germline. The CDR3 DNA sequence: TGTGCCAGCAGCTTGCTGCGGGGGGGCCGATTCTACAATGAGCAGTTCTTC. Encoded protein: CASSLLRGGRFYNEQFF.

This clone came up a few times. The chain's CDR3 is CASSREQGEQYF. In DNA form, the CDR3 reads TGTGCCAGCAGTCGAGAACAGGGCGAGCAGTACTTC. The V and J genes are TRBV2 and TRBJ2-7; D might be TRBD1 (6 bases). Germline assignment: CDR1 SNHLY and CDR2 FYNNEI. CDR3 size: 12 residues. V gave up 5 bases and J gave up 6 bases, with 11 bases separating them. Based on the CDR3 plus reference TRBV2 and TRBJ2-7, the full variable domain is EPEVTQTPSHQVTQMGQEVILRCVPISNHLYFYWYRQILGQKVEFLVSFYNNEISEKSEIFDDQFSVERPDGSNFTLKIRSTKLEDSAMYFCASSREQGEQYFGPGTRLTVT.

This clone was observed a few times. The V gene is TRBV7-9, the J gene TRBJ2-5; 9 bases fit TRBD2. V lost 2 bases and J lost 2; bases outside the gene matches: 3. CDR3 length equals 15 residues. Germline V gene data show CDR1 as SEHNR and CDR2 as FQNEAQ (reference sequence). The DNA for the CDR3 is TGTGCCAGCAGCTTATTCGCGGGGGGGCAAGAGACCCAGTACTTC. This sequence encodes CASSLFAGGQETQYF. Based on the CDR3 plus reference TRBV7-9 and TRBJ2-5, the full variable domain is DTGVSQNPRHKITKRGQNVTFRCDPISEHNRLYWYRQTLGQGPEFLTYFQNEAQLEKSRLLSDRFSAERPKGSFSTLEIQRTEQGDSAMYLCASSLFAGGQETQYFGPGTRLLVL.

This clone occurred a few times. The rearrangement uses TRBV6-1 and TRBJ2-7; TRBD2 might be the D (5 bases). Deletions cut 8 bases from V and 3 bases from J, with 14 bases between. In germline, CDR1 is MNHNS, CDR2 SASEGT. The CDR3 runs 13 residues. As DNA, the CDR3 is TGTGCCAGCTCCCGGACTTATAACTACGAGCAGTACTTC. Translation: CASSRTYNYEQYF.

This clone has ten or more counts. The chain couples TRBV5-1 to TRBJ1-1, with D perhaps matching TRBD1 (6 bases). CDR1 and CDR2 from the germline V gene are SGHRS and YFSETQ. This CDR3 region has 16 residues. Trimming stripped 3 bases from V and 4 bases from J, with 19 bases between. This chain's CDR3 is CASSWPRGEEVTEAFF. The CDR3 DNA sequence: TGCGCCAGCAGCTGGCCCAGGGGCGAGGAGGTCACTGAAGCTTTCTTT.